This entry describes one T cell receptor beta chain. The data stem from a study of shared T cell receptors in the human thymus. Sequencing used immunoSEQ multiplex PCR; TCRdb keeps in-frame clones, though not all of them. The top ten clones hold about 0.02% of a sample with under 450,000 clones, roughly 94% of them seen once. Germline CDR1 MNHEY, CDR2 SMNVEV (reference sequence). The CDR3 loop spans 18 amino acids. V lost 2 bases and J lost 1; bases outside the gene matches: 12. V and J are TRBV27 and TRBJ1-1, with 8 bases lining up with TRBD1. The sample consisted of thymocytes. The receptor was isolated from a human donor. For the CDR3, the DNA is TGTGCCAGCAGTTTACTCCAAGTCAAACAGGGGGGGAACACTGAAGCTTTCTTT. Amino acid sequence: CASSLLQVKQGGNTEAFF.